This T cell receptor beta chain derives from a study of T cell responses to AZD1222 COVID-19 vaccine (dated by TCRdb to about 2021). Context from the whole study: A total of under 250 trial participants underwent TCR sequencing, of whom nearly 210 had received two doses of AZD1222 and 26 had received two doses of the MenACWY control vaccine. Trial participants were enrolled by age into 18-55, 56-69 and 70-plus year subgroups, with roughly 160, 29 and 62 TCR-sequenced participants respectively. Overall results and qualifications from the work: Conclusions about previously exposed vaccinees are limited, since just a handful of AZD1222 recipients were seropositive for SARS-CoV-2 at baseline. CD4 TCRs associated with the vaccine covered the entire spike protein, and the dominant responses were in regions 160-218 and 743-854. Participants were mostly white British, with more females than males. The authors suggested clonal diversity may have been underestimated. In the small 56-69-year group, the increase in depth fell short of significance, most likely because of low power. Spike-specific TCR breadth and depth rose significantly after two AZD1222 doses compared with day 0 and with MenACWY recipients. Because no day 14 peak-response samples were available, repertoires were characterized only after the peak T cell response. Reportedly, close to half of the unique spike-specific TCRs recognized epitopes lying outside the regions that are mutated in the B.1.351 and B.1.1.7 variants.

The CDR1 and CDR2 encoded by the germline V gene are SGHRS and YFSETQ. The germline V end is reduced by 2 bases and the J end by 5 bases; junction bases left unmatched: 2. The CDR3 spans 14 residues, from the cysteine through the phenylalanine. The entry retains the CDR3 DNA only, 42 bases that are in frame from base 1. Interpreted using the paper, the time point label stands for: about 28 days (+/-7) after the second vaccine dose. AZD1222 recipients with second doses at about 4 weeks or about 12 weeks were pooled, because spike-specific TCR depth and breadth did not differ between schedules. The vaccinee samples were drawn from two UK trials, COV001 and COV002, one of which was a single-blind randomized controlled phase 2/3 trial testing AZD1222 (ChAdOx1 nCoV-19) in healthy adults. For TCRbeta chain sequencing, PBMC samples from trial participants were taken at day 0 and at day 28 after the second dose.

The CDR3 regions of human TCRbeta chains were analyzed by immunosequencing. Concerning the study's data processing: Repertoire TCRs were checked for matches against a reference library of SARS-CoV-2-specific TCRs that had been generated using the MIRA antigen-specificity platform. Breadth was defined as the fraction of unique TCRs that were SARS-CoV-2-associated. Depth was defined as the fraction of total T cells that were SARS-CoV-2-associated. Using the MIRA data, each spike-specific TCR was assigned both to the spike region to which the TCR was reactive and to a CD4 or CD8 class. Log10-transformed breadth and depth values were compared by one-way ANOVA with Sidak's multiple comparisons tests. TCRdb obtained this table from immuneACCESS and retained in-frame rearrangements with V and J assigned. These tables miss some clones; where compared with another copy, unresolved V genes account for less than half of the shortfall, and the remainder is unexplained. V and J calls plus clone size are reproduced from that table; the DNA served to infer D and trimming. This sample holds some 190,000 clones; 92% were observed only once. Approximately 1.9% of the sample is taken by the ten largest.

As to this clone: The clone's antigen remains unknown. No quality values exist for individual bases; no much larger clone is one base distant.

This sequence was found in an adult who received the AZD1222 COVID-19 vaccine. The chain uses TRBV5-1 and TRBJ2-3; 10 of the junction bases match TRBD2. The sequenced sample was peripheral blood, obtained 28 days after the second AZD1222 dose. For the CDR3, the sequence is CASSLLAGLDTQYF. The DNA sequence is TGCGCCAGCAGCTTACTAGCGGGATTAGATACGCAGTATTTT.